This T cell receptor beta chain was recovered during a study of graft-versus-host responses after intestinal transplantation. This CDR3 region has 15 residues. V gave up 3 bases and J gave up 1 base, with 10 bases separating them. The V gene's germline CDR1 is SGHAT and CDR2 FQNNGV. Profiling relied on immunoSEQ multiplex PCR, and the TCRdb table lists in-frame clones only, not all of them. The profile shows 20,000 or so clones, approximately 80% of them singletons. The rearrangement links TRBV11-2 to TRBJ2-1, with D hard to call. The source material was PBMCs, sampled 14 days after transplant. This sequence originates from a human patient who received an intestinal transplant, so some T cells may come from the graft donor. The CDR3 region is CASSLGFSSYNEQFF. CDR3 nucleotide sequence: TGTGCCAGCAGCTTGGGCTTCTCATCCTACAATGAGCAGTTCTTC.